This TCR beta chain was profiled in a study of T cell responses to AZD1222 COVID-19 vaccine (dated by TCRdb to about 2021). Regarding the complete study: A total of 233 trial participants underwent TCR sequencing, of whom about 200 received two doses of AZD1222 and some 25 received two doses of the MenACWY control vaccine. Enrollment into the trials was organized by age into subgroups of 18-55, 56-69 and 70-plus years, and those subgroups contained roughly 160, 29 and 62 TCR-sequenced participants, respectively.

Note on this clone: Its antigen is currently not known. Base qualities are missing; no much larger clone stands one base away. This specimen includes other DNA sequences encoding the same CDR3.

What the research found in general, with its limitations: Reportedly, almost half of the unique spike-specific TCRs recognized epitopes lying outside the regions that are mutated in the B.1.351 and B.1.1.7 variants. Because no day 14 peak-response samples were available, repertoires were characterized only after the peak T cell response. Most participants were white British and females outnumbered males, and the authors suggested that clonal diversity may have been underestimated. After two AZD1222 doses, both the breadth and the depth of spike-specific TCRs were significantly higher than at day 0 and than in MenACWY recipients. The vaccine-associated CD4 TCRs covered the entire spike protein, and the dominant responses fell in regions 160-218 and 743-854. In the small 56-69-year group, the increase in depth fell short of significance, most likely because of low power. Only six AZD1222 recipients were SARS-CoV-2 seropositive at baseline, limiting conclusions about previously exposed vaccinees.

The time point label, as the study defines it: baseline before first vaccination. The sample's treatment or condition label is to be understood as: meningococcal conjugate vaccine given as trial control. Vaccinee samples came from UK trials COV001 and COV002, including a single-blind randomized controlled phase 2/3 trial of AZD1222 (ChAdOx1 nCoV-19) in healthy adults. Trial participant PBMC samples were collected at day 0 and day 28 after the second dose for TCRbeta chain sequencing. The CDR3 regions of human TCRbeta chains were subjected to immunosequencing. Regarding the original processing steps: TCRs in the repertoires were compared against a reference library of SARS-CoV-2-specific TCRs that had been generated with the MIRA antigen-specificity platform. Breadth was defined as the fraction of unique TCRs that were SARS-CoV-2-associated, and depth was defined as the fraction of total T cells that were SARS-CoV-2-associated. Using the MIRA data, each spike-specific TCR was assigned both to the spike region to which the TCR was reactive and to a CD4 or CD8 class. Log10-transformed breadth and depth values were compared by one-way ANOVA with Sidak's multiple comparisons tests. Held by TCRdb, this immuneACCESS table contains in-frame sequences only and omits some clones. Under half of the omission traces to an unresolved V gene where checked; the cause of the rest is unknown. V, J and clone size are those of that table, while D and trimming were read from the DNA. Across this sample there are 150,000 to 170,000 clones, with approximately 87% seen only once. The ten largest make up 5% to 6% of the sample.

The sequenced sample was peripheral blood, obtained on day 0 of MenACWY control vaccination. The clonotype comes from an adult in good health.

CDR3 sequence: CASSPLRNTEAFF. The DNA sequence is given as TGTGCCAGCAGTCCCCTCCGGAACACTGAAGCTTTCTTT. Rearrangement joined TRBV9 to TRBJ1-1, with the D gene not clear enough to name. The CDR3 measures 13 amino acids from cysteine to phenylalanine. The CDR3 DNA has 39 bases and is translated from base 1. The trim is 5 bases for V and 1 base for J, with a gap of 9 bases between the germline ends. CDR1 and CDR2 (SGDLS, YYNGEE) derive from the germline V gene.